This TCR beta chain was sequenced in a study of cytomegalovirus exposure and HLA in healthy donors. Turning to the study itself: Around 80 million unique TCR sequences came from HLA-typed donors in an early release.

The PCR made use of 60 Vbeta and 13 Jbeta primers. The data were produced by immunoSEQ multiplex PCR, yet TCRdb's version contains in-frame clones alone and is incomplete. This table holds roughly 150,000 clones, over 70% found once. Points on this clone: The antigen remains undetermined.

Germline loops: CDR1 SGHTA, CDR2 FQGNSA. The V gene lost 5 bases and the J gene lost 1 base, with 6 bases spanning the gap. This CDR3 is 14 amino acids long. Study-wide results and caveats: Rates of TCR association differed by HLA locus in a later analysis, with DRB1 highest and HLA-C lowest.

The chain combines TRBV7-2 with TRBJ1-6; D gene unclear. This sequence originates from a woman aged 40 to 50 in good health and CMV-seropositive. The sequencing sample was made of PBMCs. The CDR3 region has the DNA TGTGCCAGCAGCCCGAGTTCCTATAATTCACCCCTCCACTTT. It specifies CASSPSSYNSPLHF.